This T cell receptor beta chain emerged from a study of CD8 T cells in ankylosing spondylitis. TCRdb re-called the 5' RACE reads with MiXCR, one entry per CDR3 protein. The sample yields approximately 250,000 distinct CDR3 sequences, roughly 32% seen once. Overall study findings and caveats: Typical of ankylosing spondylitis blood, it appeared, was a TCR beta motif of roughly eight highly homologous variants. Disease-linked clones bore a CD8+ phenotype, appearing relatively rarely in peripheral blood. Earlier literature documents some of the motif variants in reactive arthritis synovial fluid and blood.

For this clonotype: Its specificity is unknown.

The CDR3 runs to 15 residues. V lost 5 bases, J lost 0 bases, and 14 bases lay in between. Germline V lookup: CDR1 SEHNR, CDR2 FQNEAQ (reference sequence). The sequenced sample consisted of blood, either unsorted or a sorted T cell fraction (not recorded which). V gene TRBV7-9 combines with J gene TRBJ2-7; D uncertain. The source of this sequence is a male donor with ankylosing spondylitis or in good health (not recorded which). The chain's CDR3 is CASSPPGRSSYEQYF. The CDR3 bases are TGTGCCAGCAGCCCCCCTGGCCGGAGCTCCTACGAGCAGTACTTC.